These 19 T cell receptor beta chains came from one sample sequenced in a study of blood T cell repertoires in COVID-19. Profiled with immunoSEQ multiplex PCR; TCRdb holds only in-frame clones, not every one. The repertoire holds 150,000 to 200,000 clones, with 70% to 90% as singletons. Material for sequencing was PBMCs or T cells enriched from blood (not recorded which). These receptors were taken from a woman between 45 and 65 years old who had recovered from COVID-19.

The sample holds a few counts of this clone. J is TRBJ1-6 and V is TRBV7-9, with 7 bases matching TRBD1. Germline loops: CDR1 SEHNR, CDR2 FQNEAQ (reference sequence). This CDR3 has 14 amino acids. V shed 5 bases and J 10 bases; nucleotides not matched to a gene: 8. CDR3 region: CASSPETGQSPLHF. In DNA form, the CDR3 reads TGTGCCAGCAGCCCCGAGACAGGGCAATCACCCCTCCACTTT.

Written as DNA, the CDR3 is TGTGCCAGCAGCCAAGACCCCGTCAGACGGGGGGGTGCAGATACGCAGTATTTT. Translated: CASSQDPVRRGGADTQYF. The V and J genes are TRBV4-2 and TRBJ2-3, with TRBD2 identical over 8 bases. CDR1 is LGHNA, CDR2 YNFKEQ, per germline. CDR3 length equals 18 residues. V shed 0 bases, J shed 4 bases, and the junction held 12 bases outside the gene matches.

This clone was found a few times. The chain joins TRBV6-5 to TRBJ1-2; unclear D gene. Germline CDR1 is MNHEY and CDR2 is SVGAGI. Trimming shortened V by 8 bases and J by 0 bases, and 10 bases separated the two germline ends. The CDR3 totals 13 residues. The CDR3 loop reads CASAAASNYGYTF. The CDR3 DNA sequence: TGTGCCAGCGCGGCAGCCTCTAACTATGGCTACACCTTC.

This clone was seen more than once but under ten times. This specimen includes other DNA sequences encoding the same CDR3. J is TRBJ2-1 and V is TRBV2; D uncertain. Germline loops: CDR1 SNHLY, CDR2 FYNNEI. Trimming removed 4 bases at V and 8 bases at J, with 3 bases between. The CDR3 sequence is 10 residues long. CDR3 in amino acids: CASSAYEQFF. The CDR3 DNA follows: TGTGCCAGCAGTGCCTATGAGCAGTTCTTC.

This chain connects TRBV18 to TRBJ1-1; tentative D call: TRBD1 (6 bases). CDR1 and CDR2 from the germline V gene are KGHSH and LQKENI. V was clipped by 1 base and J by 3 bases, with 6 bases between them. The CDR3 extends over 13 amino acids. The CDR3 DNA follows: TGTGCCAGCTCACCACGACAGGACACTGAAGCTTTCTTT. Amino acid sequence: CASSPRQDTEAFF. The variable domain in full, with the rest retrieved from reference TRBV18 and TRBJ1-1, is NAGVMQNPRHLVRRRGQEARLRCSPMKGHSHVYWYRQLPEEGLKFMVYLQKENIIDESGMPKERFSAEFPKEGPSILRIQQVVRGDSAAYFCASSPRQDTEAFFGQGTRLTVV.

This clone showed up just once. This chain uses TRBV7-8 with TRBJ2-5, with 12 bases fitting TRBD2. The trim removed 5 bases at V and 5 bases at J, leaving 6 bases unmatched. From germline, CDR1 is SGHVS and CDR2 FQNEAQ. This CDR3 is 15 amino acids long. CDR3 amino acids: CASSASGGAGETQYF. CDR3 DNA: TGTGCCAGCAGCGCTAGCGGGGGGGCTGGGGAGACCCAGTACTTC.

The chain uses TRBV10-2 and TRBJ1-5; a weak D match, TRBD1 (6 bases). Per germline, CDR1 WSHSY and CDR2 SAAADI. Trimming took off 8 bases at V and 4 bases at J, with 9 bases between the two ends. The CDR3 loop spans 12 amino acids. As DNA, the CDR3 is TGCGCCAGCCGGGACATTAATCAGCCCCAGCATTTT. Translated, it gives CASRDINQPQHF.

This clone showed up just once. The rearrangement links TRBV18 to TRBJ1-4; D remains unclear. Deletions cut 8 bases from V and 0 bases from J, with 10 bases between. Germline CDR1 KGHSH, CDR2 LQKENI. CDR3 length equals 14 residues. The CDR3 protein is CASHRTATNEKLFF. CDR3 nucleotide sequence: TGTGCCAGCCACCGTACAGCAACTAATGAAAAACTGTTTTTT.

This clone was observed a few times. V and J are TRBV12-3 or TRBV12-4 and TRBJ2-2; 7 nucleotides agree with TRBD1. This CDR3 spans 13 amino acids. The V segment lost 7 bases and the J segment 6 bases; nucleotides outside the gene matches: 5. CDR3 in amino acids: CASTNRGAGELFF. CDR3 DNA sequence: TGTGCCAGCACCAACAGGGGTGCCGGGGAGCTGTTTTTT.

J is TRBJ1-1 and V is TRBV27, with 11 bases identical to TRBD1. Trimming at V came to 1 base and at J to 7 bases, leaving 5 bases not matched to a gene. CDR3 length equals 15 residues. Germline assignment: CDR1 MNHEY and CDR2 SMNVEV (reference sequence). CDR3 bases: TGTGCCAGCAGTTTATACCGGACAGGGGGCGATGAAGCTTTCTTT. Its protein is CASSLYRTGGDEAFF.

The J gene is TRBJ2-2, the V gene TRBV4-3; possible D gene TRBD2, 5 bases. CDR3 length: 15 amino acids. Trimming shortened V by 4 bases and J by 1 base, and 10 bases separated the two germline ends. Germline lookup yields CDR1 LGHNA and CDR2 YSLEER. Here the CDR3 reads CASSPKRENTGELFF. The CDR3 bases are TGCGCCAGCAGCCCCAAACGGGAGAACACCGGGGAGCTGTTTTTT.

The CDR3, as DNA: TGTGCCAGCAGCATACGTACGGGCAATCAGCCCCAGCATTTT. It is translated as CASSIRTGNQPQHF. This chain connects TRBV5-6 to TRBJ1-5, with D hard to call. CDR1 and CDR2 (germline): SGHDT, YYEEEE. The CDR3 is 14 residues long. Between the trimmed V and J ends, which lost 4 bases and 2 bases, there was a span of 10 bases.

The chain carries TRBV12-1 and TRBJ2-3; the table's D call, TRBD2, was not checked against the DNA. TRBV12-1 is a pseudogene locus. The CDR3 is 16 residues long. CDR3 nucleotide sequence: TGTGCCGCAGCGGGGCCCTGCGGTCGTAGCTCAGATACGCAGTATTTT. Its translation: CAAAGPCGRSSDTQYF.

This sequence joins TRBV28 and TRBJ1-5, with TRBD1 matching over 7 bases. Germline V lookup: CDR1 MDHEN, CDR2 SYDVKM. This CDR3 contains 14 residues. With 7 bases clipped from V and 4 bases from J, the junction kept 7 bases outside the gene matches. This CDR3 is CASKGAETNQPQHF. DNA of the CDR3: TGTGCCAGCAAGGGGGCAGAAACAAATCAGCCCCAGCATTTT. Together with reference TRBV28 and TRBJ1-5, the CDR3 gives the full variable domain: DVKVTQSSRYLVKRTGEKVFLECVQDMDHENMFWYRQDPGLGLRLIYFSYDVKMKEKGDIPEGYSVSREKKERFSLILESASTNQTSMYLCASKGAETNQPQHFGDGTRLSIL.

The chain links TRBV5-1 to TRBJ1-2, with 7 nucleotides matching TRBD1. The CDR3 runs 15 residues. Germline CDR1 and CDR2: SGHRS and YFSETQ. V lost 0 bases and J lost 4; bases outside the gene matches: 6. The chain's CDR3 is CASSLDQGGSYGYTF. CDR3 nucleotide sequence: TGCGCCAGCAGCTTGGACCAGGGGGGAAGCTATGGCTACACCTTC.

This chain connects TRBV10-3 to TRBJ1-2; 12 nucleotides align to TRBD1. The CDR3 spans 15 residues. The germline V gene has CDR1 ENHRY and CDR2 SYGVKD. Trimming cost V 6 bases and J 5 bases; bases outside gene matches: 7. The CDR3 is CAIRSSGQGAYGYTF. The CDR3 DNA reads TGTGCCATCAGGAGTTCGGGACAGGGGGCGTATGGCTACACCTTC.

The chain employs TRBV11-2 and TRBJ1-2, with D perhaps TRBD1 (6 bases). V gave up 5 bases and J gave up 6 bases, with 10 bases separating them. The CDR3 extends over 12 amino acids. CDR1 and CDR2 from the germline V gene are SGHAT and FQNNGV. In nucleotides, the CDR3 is TGTGCCAGCAGCCCCGACAGGAATGGCTACACCTTC. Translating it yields CASSPDRNGYTF.

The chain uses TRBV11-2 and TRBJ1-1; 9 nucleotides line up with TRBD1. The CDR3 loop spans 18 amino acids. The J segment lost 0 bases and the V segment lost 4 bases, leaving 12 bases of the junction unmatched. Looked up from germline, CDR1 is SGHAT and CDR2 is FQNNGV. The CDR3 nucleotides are TGTGCCAGCAGCTCCCCCCCCGGGACAGGGACCATGAACACTGAAGCTTTCTTT. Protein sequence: CASSSPPGTGTMNTEAFF.

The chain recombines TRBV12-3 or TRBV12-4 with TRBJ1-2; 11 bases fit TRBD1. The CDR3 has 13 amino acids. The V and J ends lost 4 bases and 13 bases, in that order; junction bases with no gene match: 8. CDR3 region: CASSYRDRGRITF. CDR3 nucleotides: TGTGCCAGCAGTTACCGGGACAGGGGGAGGATCACCTTC.